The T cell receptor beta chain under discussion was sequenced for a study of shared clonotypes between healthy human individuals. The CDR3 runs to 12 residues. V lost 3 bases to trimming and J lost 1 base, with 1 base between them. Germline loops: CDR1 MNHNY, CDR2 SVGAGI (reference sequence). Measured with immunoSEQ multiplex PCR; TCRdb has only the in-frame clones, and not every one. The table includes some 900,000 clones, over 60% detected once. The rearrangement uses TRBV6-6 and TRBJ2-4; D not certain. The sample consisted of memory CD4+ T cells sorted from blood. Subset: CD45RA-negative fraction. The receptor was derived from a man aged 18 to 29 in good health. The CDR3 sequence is CASSYAKNIQYF. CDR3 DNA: TGTGCCAGCAGTTATGCCAAAAACATTCAGTACTTC.